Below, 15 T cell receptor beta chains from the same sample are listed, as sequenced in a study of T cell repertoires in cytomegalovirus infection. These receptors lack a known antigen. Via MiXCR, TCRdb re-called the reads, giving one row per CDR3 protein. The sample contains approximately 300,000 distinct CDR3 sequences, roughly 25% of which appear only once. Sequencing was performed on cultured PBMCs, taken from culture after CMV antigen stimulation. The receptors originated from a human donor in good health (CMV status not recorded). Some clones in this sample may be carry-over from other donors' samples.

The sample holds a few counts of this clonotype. The CDR3 DNA follows: TGTGCCAGCAGTAAAGCCCGGACTAGCGGCTCAACCCAGTACTTC. It translates to CASSKARTSGSTQYF. The chain joins TRBV7-6 to TRBJ2-5, with TRBD2 matching over 10 bases. The CDR3 loop spans 15 amino acids. Trimming took 6 bases from V and 8 from J; bases not matched to a gene: 12. CDR1 is SGHVS, CDR2 FNYEAQ, per germline.

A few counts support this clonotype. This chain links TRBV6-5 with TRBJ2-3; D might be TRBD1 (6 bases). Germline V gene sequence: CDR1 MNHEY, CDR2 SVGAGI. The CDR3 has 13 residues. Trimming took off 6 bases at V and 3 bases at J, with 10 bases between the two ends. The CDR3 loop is CASRNRETDTQYF. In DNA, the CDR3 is TGTGCCAGCAGAAACAGGGAAACAGATACGCAGTATTTT.

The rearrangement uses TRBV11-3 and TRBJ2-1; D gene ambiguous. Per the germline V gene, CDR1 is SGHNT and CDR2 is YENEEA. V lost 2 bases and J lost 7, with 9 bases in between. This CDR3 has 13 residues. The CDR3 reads CASSLNSFNEQFF. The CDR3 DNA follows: TGTGCCAGCAGCTTAAACTCTTTTAATGAGCAGTTCTTC.

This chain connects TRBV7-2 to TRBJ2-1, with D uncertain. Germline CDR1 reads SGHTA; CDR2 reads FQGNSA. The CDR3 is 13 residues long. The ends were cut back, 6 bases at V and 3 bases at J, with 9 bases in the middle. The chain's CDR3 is CASSQFDYNEQFF. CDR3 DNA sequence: TGTGCCAGCAGTCAATTCGACTACAATGAGCAGTTCTTC.

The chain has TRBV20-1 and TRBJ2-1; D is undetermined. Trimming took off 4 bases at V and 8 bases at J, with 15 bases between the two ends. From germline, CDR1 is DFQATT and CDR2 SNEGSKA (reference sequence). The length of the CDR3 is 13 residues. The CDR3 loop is CSATDPKAHEQFF. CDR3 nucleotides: TGCAGTGCTACCGATCCGAAGGCCCATGAGCAGTTCTTC.

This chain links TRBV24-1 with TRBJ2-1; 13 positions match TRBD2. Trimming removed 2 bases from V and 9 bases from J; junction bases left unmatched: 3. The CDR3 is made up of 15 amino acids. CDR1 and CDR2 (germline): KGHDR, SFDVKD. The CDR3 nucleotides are TGTGCCACCAGTGATTGGACTAGCGGGAGAGGTGAGCAGTTCTTC. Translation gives CATSDWTSGRGEQFF.

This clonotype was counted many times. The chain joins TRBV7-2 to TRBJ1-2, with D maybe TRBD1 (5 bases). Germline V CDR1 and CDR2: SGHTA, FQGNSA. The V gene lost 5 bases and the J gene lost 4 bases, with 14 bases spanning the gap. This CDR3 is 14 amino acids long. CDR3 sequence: CASSPPSTAYGYTF. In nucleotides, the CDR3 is TGTGCCAGCAGCCCGCCCTCGACAGCCTATGGCTACACCTTC.

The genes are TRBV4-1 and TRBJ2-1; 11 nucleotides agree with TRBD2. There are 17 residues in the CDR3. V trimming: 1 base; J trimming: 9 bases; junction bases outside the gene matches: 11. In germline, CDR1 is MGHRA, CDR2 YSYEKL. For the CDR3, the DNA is TGCGCCAGCAGCCAAGGAGGAGCCGGACTAGCGGGTCTTGAGCAGTTCTTC. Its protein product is CASSQGGAGLAGLEQFF.

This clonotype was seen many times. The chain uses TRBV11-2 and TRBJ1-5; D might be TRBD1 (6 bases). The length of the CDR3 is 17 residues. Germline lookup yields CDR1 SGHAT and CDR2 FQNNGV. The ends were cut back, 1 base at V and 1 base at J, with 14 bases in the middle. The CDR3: CASSLGEQGRSNQPQHF. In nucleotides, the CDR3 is TGTGCCAGCAGCTTAGGCGAACAGGGACGGAGCAATCAGCCCCAGCATTTT.

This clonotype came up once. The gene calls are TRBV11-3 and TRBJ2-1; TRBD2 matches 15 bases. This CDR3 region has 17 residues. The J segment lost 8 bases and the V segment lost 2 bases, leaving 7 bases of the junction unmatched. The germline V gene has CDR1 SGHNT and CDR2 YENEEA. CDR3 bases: TGTGCCAGCAGCTTACGGGGGACTAGCGGGAGGCAGGATGAGCAGTTCTTC. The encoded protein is CASSLRGTSGRQDEQFF.

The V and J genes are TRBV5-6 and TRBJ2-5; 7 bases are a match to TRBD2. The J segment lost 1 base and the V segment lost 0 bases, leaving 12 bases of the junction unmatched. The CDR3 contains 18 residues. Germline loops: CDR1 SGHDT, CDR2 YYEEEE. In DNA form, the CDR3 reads TGTGCCAGCAGCTTGGCCTTCAAGCGGGATGCGGTCCAAGAGACCCAGTACTTC. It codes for CASSLAFKRDAVQETQYF.

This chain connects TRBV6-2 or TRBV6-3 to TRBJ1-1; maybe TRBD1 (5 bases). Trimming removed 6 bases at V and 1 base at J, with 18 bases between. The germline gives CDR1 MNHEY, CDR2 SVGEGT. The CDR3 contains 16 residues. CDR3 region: CASSWGRTWGNTEAFF. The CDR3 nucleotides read TGTGCCAGCAGCTGGGGACGAACCTGGGGGAACACTGAAGCTTTCTTT.

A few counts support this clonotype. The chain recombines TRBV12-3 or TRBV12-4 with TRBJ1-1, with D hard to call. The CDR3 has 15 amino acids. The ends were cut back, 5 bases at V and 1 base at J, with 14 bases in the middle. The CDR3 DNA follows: TGTGCCAGCAGTGAAAATCCCGACTGGAACACTGAAGCTTTCTTT. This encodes CASSENPDWNTEAFF.

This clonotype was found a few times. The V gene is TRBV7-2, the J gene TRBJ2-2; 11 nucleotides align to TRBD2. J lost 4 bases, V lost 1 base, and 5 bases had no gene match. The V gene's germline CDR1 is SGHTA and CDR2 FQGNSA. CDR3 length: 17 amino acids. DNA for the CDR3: TGTGCCAGCAGCTTAGGAGCTAGCGGGAGGATCACCGGGGAGCTGTTTTTT. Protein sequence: CASSLGASGRITGELFF. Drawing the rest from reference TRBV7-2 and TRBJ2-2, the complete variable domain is GAGVSQSPSNKVTEKGKDVELRCDPISGHTALYWYRQSLGQGLEFLIYFQGNSAPDKSGLPSDRFSAERTGGSVSTLTIQRTQQEDSAVYLCASSLGASGRITGELFFGEGSRLTVL.

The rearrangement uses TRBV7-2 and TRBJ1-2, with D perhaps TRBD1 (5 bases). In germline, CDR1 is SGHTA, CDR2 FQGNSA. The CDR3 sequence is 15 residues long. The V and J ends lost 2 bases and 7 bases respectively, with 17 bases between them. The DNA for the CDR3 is TGTGCCAGCAGCTTATTTGGCAGGGAGGGGTCTGGCTACACCTTC. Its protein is CASSLFGREGSGYTF.